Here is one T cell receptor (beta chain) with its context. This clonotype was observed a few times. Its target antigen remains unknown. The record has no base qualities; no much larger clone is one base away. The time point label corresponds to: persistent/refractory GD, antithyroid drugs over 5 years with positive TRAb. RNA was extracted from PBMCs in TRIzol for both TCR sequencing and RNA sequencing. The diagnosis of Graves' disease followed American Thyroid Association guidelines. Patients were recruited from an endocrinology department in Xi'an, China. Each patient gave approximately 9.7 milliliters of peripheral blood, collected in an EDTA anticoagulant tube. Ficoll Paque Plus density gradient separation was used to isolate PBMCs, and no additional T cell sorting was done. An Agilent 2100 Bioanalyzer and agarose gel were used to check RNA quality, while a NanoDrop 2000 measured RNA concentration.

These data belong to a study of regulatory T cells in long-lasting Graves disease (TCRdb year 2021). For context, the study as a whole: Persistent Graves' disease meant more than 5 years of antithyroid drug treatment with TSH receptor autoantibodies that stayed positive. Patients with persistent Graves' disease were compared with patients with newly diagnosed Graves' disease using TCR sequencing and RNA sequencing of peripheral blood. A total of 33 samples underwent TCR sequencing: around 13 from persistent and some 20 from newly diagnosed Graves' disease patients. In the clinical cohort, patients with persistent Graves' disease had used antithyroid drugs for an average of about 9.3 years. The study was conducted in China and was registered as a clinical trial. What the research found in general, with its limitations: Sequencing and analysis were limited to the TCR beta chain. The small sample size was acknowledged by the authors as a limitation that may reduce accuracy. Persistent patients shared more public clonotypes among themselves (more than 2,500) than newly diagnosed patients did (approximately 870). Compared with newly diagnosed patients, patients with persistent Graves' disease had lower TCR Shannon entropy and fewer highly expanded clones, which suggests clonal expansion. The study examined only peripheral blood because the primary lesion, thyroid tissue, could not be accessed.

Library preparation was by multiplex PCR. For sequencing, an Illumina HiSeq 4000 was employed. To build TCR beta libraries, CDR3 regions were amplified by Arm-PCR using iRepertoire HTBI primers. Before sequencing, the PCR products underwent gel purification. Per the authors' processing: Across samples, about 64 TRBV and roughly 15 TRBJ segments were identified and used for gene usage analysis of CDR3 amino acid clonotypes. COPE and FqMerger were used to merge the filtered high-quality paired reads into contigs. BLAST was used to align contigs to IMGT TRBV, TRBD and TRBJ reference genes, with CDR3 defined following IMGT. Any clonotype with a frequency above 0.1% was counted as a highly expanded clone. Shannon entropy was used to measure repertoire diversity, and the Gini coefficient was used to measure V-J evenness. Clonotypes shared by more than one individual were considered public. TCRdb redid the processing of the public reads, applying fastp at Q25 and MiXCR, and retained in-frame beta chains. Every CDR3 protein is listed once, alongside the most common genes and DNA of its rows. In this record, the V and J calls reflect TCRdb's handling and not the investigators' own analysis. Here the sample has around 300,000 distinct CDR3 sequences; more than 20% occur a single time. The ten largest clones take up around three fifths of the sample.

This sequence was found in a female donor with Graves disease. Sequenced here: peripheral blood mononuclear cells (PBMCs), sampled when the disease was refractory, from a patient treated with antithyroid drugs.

The nucleotide sequence is TGTGCCAGCAGTTTATCCCCTAGCGGGAGGGCCTACGAGCAGTACTTC. This sequence encodes CASSLSPSGRAYEQYF. This chain is built from TRBV28 and TRBJ2-7; 12 bases in the junction line up with TRBD2. From a lookup of the germline V gene, CDR1 and CDR2 are MDHEN and SYDVKM. V ends up 1 base short and J 2 bases short, with an unmatched junction base count of 3. CDR3 length: 16 amino acids, cysteine to phenylalanine. The CDR3 DNA has 48 bases and is translated from base 1.